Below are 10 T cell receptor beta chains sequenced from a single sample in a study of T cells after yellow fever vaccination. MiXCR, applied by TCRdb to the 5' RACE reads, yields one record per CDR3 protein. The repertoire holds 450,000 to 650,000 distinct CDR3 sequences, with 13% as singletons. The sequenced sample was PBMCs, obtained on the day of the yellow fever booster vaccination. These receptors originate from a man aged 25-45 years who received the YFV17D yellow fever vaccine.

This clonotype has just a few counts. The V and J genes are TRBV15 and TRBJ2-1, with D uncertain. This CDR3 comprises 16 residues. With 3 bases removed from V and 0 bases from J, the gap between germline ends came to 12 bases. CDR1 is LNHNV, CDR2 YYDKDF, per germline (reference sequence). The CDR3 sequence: CATSSPELSSYNEQFF. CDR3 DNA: TGTGCCACCAGCAGCCCCGAATTGAGCTCCTACAATGAGCAGTTCTTC. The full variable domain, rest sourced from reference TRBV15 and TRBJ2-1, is DAMVIQNPRYQVTQFGKPVTLSCSQTLNHNVMYWYQQKSSQAPKLLFHYYDKDFNNEADTPDNFQSRRPNTSFCFLDIRSPGLGDTAMYLCATSSPELSSYNEQFFGPGTRLTVL.

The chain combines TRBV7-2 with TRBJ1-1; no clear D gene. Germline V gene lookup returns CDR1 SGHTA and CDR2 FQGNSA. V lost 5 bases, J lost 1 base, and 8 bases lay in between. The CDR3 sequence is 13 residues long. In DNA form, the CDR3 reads TGTGCCAGCAGCACGCGACAGAACACTGAAGCTTTCTTT. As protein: CASSTRQNTEAFF.

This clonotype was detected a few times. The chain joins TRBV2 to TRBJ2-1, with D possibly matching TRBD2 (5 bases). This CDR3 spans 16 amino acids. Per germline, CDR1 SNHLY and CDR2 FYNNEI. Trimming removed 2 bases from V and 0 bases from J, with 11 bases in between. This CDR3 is CASSEILGSSYNEQFF. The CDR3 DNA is TGTGCCAGCAGTGAAATCCTAGGGAGCTCCTACAATGAGCAGTTCTTC. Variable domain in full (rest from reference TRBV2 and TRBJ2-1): EPEVTQTPSHQVTQMGQEVILRCVPISNHLYFYWYRQILGQKVEFLVSFYNNEISEKSEIFDDQFSVERPDGSNFTLKIRSTKLEDSAMYFCASSEILGSSYNEQFFGPGTRLTVL.

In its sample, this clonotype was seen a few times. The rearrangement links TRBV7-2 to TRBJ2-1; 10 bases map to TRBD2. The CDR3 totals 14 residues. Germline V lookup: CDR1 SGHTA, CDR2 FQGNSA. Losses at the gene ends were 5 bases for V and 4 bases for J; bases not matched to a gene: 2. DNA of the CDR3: TGTGCCAGCAGCCGAGCGGGAGGGTACAATGAGCAGTTCTTC. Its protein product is CASSRAGGYNEQFF.

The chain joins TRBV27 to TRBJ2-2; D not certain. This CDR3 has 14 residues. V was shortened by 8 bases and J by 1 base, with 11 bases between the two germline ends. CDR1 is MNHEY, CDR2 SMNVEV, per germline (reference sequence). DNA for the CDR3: TGTGCCAGCCAGAATGGAGTGAACACCGGGGAGCTGTTTTTT. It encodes CASQNGVNTGELFF.

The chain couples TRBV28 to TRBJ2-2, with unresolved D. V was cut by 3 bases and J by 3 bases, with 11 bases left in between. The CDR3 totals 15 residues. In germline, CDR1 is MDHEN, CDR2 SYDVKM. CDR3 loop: CASSFGSQYTGELFF. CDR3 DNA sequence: TGTGCCAGCAGTTTCGGTAGTCAGTACACCGGGGAGCTGTTTTTT. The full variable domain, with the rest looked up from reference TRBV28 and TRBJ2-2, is DVKVTQSSRYLVKRTGEKVFLECVQDMDHENMFWYRQDPGLGLRLIYFSYDVKMKEKGDIPEGYSVSREKKERFSLILESASTNQTSMYLCASSFGSQYTGELFFGEGSRLTVL.

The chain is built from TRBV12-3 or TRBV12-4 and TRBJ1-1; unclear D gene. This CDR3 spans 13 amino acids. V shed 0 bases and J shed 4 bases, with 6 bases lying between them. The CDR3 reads CASSLARSTEAFF. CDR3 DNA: TGTGCCAGCAGTTTAGCGCGCAGCACTGAAGCTTTCTTT.

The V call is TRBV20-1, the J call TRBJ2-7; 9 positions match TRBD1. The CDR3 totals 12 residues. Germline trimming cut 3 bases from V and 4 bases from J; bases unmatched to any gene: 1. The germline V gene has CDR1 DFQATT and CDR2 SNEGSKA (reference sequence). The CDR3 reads CSARTGGYEQYF. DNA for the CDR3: TGCAGTGCTAGGACAGGGGGGTACGAGCAGTACTTC.

The CDR3 nucleotides are TGCAGTGCTAGAGATAGCGGGAGGGTCGGGGAGCTGTTTTTT. It yields the protein CSARDSGRVGELFF. The chain has TRBV20-1 and TRBJ2-2; 11 nucleotides line up with TRBD2. The CDR3 length is 14 residues. V shed 0 bases and J 7 bases; nucleotides not matched to a gene: 1. Germline assignment: CDR1 DFQATT and CDR2 SNEGSKA (reference sequence).

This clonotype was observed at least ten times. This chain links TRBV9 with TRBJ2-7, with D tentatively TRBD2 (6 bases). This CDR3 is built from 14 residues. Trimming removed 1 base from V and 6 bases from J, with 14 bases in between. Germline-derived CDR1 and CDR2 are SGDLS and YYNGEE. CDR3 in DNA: TGTGCCAGCAGCGTAAGGGTGGAGGGAGGCGAGCAGTACTTC. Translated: CASSVRVEGGEQYF. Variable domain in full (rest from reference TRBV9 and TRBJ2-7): DSGVTQTPKHLITATGQRVTLRCSPRSGDLSVYWYQQSLDQGLQFLIQYYNGEERAKGNILERFSAQQFPDLHSELNLSSLELGDSALYFCASSVRVEGGEQYFGPGTRLTVT.